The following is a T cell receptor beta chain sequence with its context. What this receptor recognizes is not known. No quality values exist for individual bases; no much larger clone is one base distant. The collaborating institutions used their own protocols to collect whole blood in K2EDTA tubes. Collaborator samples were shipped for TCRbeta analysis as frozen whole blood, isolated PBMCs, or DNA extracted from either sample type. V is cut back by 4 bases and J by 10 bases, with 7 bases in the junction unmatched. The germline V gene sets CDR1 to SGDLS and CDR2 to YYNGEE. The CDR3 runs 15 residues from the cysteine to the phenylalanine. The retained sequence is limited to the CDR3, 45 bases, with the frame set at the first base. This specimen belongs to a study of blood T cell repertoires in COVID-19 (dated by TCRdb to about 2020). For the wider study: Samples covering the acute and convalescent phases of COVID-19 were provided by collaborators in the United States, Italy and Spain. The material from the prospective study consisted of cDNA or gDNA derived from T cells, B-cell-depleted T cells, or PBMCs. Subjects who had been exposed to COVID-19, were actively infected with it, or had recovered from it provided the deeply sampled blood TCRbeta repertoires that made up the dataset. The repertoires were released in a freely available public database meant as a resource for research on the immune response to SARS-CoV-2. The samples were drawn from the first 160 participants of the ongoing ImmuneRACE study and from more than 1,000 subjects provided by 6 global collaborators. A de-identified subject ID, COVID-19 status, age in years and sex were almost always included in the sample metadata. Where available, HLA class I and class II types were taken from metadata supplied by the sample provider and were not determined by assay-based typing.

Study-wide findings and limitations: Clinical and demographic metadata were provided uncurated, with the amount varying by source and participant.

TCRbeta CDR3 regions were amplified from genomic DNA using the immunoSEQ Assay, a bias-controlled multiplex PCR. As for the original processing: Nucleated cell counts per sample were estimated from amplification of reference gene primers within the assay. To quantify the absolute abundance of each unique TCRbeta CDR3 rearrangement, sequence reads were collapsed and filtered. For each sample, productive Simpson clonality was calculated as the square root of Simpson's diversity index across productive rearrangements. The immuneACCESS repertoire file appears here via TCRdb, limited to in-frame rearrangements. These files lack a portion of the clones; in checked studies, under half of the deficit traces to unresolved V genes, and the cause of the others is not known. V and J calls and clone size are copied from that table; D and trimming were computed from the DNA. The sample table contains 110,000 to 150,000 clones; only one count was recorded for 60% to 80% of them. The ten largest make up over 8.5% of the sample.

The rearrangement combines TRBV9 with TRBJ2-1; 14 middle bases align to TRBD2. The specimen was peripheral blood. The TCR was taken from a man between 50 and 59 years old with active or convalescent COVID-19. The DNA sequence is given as TGTGCCAGCAGCCCGCGACTAGCGGGAGGGCCGGAGCAGTTCTTC. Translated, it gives CASSPRLAGGPEQFF.